This T cell receptor (beta chain) was sequenced in a study of early T cells in non-severe SARS-CoV-2 infection. TCRdb passed the 5' RACE reads through MiXCR, listing each CDR3 protein once. Among over 85,000 distinct CDR3 sequences listed, 16% were seen once. The CDR3 is made up of 11 amino acids. Trimming stripped 7 bases from V and 3 bases from J, with 10 bases between. Germline CDR1 and CDR2: SQVTM and ANQGSEA. Whole-study results and caveats: The study's VDJdb matching favored anti-spike CD8 responses and missed private and CD4 specificities.

Details on this clonotype: The target antigen is unknown.

The rearrangement joins TRBV29-1 to TRBJ2-7, with D uncertain. This receptor was obtained from an adult who was a healthcare worker with PCR-confirmed SARS-CoV-2 infection or an uninfected control (not recorded which). The material sequenced was whole blood. The DNA for the CDR3 is TGCAGCGCCGCAGACAACTACGAGCAGTACTTC. Encoded protein: CSAADNYEQYF.